These T cell receptor beta chains were read from a single sample in a study of cytomegalovirus exposure and HLA in healthy donors. Libraries were prepared by immunoSEQ multiplex PCR; TCRdb keeps only in-frame clonotypes and omits some of them. The data hold under 200,000 clones, with 65% to 90% observed a single time. The sample taken for sequencing was PBMCs. All receptors come from a human donor in good health. Each CDR3 is given with its conserved first and last residue. The order of the fields is V gene, CDR3 length, D gene, CDR3 protein. D genes are given only for firm matches.

v_gene: TRBV11-3
len: 16
d_gene: -
CDR3aa: CASSKTPGRAGNTIYF

v_gene: TRBV7-9
len: 14
d_gene: -
CDR3aa: CASSLGGTDLEAFF

v_gene: TRBV4-3
len: 13
d_gene: -
CDR3aa: CASSQSNKRGYTF

v_gene: TRBV29-1
len: 14
d_gene: TRBD1
CDR3aa: CSVNQRQGAHGYTF

v_gene: TRBV29-1
len: 13
d_gene: -
CDR3aa: CSVARSGTDTQYF

v_gene: TRBV9
len: 13
d_gene: -
CDR3aa: CASSPALTGEQYF

v_gene: TRBV6-4
len: 16
d_gene: TRBD2
CDR3aa: CASSDSTSGGTDTQYF

v_gene: TRBV6-5
len: 13
d_gene: -
CDR3aa: CASSPGQTYEQYF

v_gene: TRBV9
len: 18
d_gene: TRBD1
CDR3aa: CASSVTPGQGAGNSPLHF

v_gene: TRBV4-1
len: 20
d_gene: -
CDR3aa: CASSHPLPGLQAGNNQPQHF

v_gene: TRBV2
len: 16
d_gene: TRBD2
CDR3aa: CASSDPGGGAAYEQYF

v_gene: TRBV29-1
len: 13
d_gene: -
CDR3aa: CSVRHTNTGELFF

v_gene: TRBV7-2
len: 15
d_gene: -
CDR3aa: CASSLALREGEKLFF

v_gene: TRBV6-5
len: 14
d_gene: -
CDR3aa: CASGRGTPNYGYPF

v_gene: TRBV5-1
len: 15
d_gene: TRBD2
CDR3aa: CASSLGGTTKETQYF

v_gene: TRBV7-9
len: 13
d_gene: -
CDR3aa: CASSVEGRQPQHF

v_gene: TRBV6-1
len: 15
d_gene: TRBD1
CDR3aa: CASSELGQGNSPLHF

v_gene: TRBV7-6
len: 15
d_gene: -
CDR3aa: CASSREGGGRETQYF

v_gene: TRBV9
len: 15
d_gene: -
CDR3aa: CASSEDGGLSSPLHF

v_gene: TRBV4-1
len: 15
d_gene: -
CDR3aa: CASLKIGGGRGGYTF

v_gene: TRBV5-8
len: 12
d_gene: -
CDR3aa: CASSLVVSPLHF

v_gene: TRBV9
len: 12
d_gene: -
CDR3aa: CASGDMSYEQYF

v_gene: TRBV27
len: 14
d_gene: TRBD1
CDR3aa: CASSPDRGNQPQHF

v_gene: TRBV2
len: 15
d_gene: TRBD2
CDR3aa: CASSWSGGRTDTQYF

v_gene: TRBV7-9
len: 12
d_gene: TRBD1
CDR3aa: CASSWDRVEAFF

v_gene: TRBV4-1
len: 14
d_gene: -
CDR3aa: CASSQAFPRYEQYF

v_gene: TRBV7-3
len: 14
d_gene: TRBD1
CDR3aa: CASIRDRAGNTIYF

v_gene: TRBV9
len: 12
d_gene: -
CDR3aa: CASGRASETQYF

v_gene: TRBV15
len: 15
d_gene: TRBD1
CDR3aa: CATSNGTGIYYEQYF

v_gene: TRBV5-6
len: 13
d_gene: -
CDR3aa: CASSYPGLYGYTF

v_gene: TRBV27
len: 14
d_gene: TRBD1
CDR3aa: CASSLDRRQETQYF

v_gene: TRBV6-5
len: 13
d_gene: -
CDR3aa: CASRTAGSYEQYF

v_gene: TRBV6-5
len: 15
d_gene: -
CDR3aa: CASSLPGRGTGELFF

v_gene: TRBV12-5
len: 15
d_gene: TRBD1
CDR3aa: CASGTGQGDTGELFF

v_gene: TRBV29-1
len: 13
d_gene: TRBD1
CDR3aa: CSATTGIGNTIYF

v_gene: TRBV7-9
len: 15
d_gene: -
CDR3aa: CASSLEEGFGHEAFF